The clone carrying this T cell receptor (beta chain) showed up many times. The antigen is undetermined. By quantitative 5'-RACE with molecular barcodes, the TCR beta libraries were made. TCRdb reprocessed the 5' RACE reads with MiXCR, giving one entry per CDR3 protein. The table shows about 510,000 distinct CDR3 sequences, with less than 6% occurring only once. Trimming shortened V by 3 bases and J by 5 bases, and 13 bases separated the two germline ends. The V gene's germline CDR1 is MNHEY and CDR2 SVGEGT. The length of the CDR3 is 14 residues. This specimen comes from a study of CD8 T cells in ankylosing spondylitis. The study, taken as a whole, reports: Certain motif variants had earlier appeared in reactive arthritis synovial fluid and blood. The study identified a TCR beta motif of seven or eight highly homologous variants that appeared characteristic of ankylosing spondylitis blood. The study looked at matched synovial fluid samples from ankylosing spondylitis patients. Disease-linked clones were reported to be significantly enriched there.

This clonotype was sampled from a male donor with ankylosing spondylitis. The V call is TRBV6-2 or TRBV6-3, the J call TRBJ1-2; unclear D gene. The sample comprised blood, either unsorted or a sorted T cell fraction (not recorded which). The CDR3 DNA is TGTGCCAGCAGTTATGGGCTCAGTTGGTATGGCTACACCTTC. This gives the protein CASSYGLSWYGYTF.